This paragraph reports one T cell receptor beta chain. The antigen is not known. The germline V and J ends were trimmed by 4 bases and 0 bases, with 10 bases remaining between them. Germline values: CDR1 SGHTA, CDR2 FQGNSA. This CDR3 has 15 residues. This sample's treatment: 15 to 20 received Ad26.COV2.S at low or high dose, single or two shots; about 5 received placebo; per-sample allocation not given. Sampling happened 63 days after the first vaccine or placebo injection. Vaccination used an Ad26 vector expressing Wuhan-strain SARS-CoV-2 spike. Data came from immunoSEQ multiplex PCR; TCRdb stores just in-frame clones and leaves some out. The repertoire holds 320,000 or so clones, roughly 88% seen once, with around 5% in the top ten. The data were taken from a study of Ad26.COV2.S vaccination and SARS-CoV-2 variants. Across the study: Ad26.COV2.S shots went into the muscle once or twice, 56 days apart. General observations from the study: Recipients of either vaccine or placebo displayed similar breadth of non-spike TCRs.

The receptor was isolated from a person between 18 and 59 years old who received the Ad26.COV2.S COVID-19 vaccine or a placebo. This chain uses TRBV7-2 with TRBJ2-1; no clear D gene. The sample in question was peripheral blood, obtained in a trial of Ad26.COV2.S vaccine versus placebo. Here the CDR3 DNA reads TGTGCCAGCAGCTCCCCCGAGTACTCCTACAATGAGCAGTTCTTC. The encoded protein is CASSSPEYSYNEQFF.